This is a list of T cell receptor beta chains from one sample in a study of beta chain features in type 1 diabetes. TCRdb's table, derived via immunoSEQ multiplex PCR, lists solely in-frame clones and lacks some. This sample has roughly 150,000 clones, with less than 10% found just once. The specimen sequenced was central memory CD4+ T cells from blood. These receptors came from a man younger than 35 with type 1 diabetes. Both conserved end residues are part of each CDR3. Clone size is not always given. Where it is, it says once, few, many or a class for expanded clones.

TRBV7-9	many	TRBJ2-7	CASSPRGSGRSYEQYF
TRBV20-1	few	TRBJ2-3	CSARLGDTQYF
TRBV28	.	TRBJ2-3	CASSSISGSRGRAQYF
TRBV2	.	TRBJ2-7	CASSEGSGSEQYF
TRBV12-5	once	TRBJ2-3	CASGSQGLTDTQYF
TRBV4-3	.	TRBJ1-1	CASSQETGSTEAFF
TRBV25-1	.	TRBJ1-3	CASSAGGNTIYF
TRBV5-1	few	TRBJ2-1	CASSPLTSGGVGRNEQFF
TRBV29-1	.	TRBJ1-4	CSVIGAGNEKLFF
TRBV19	few	TRBJ2-1	CASSAATSIPFNEQFF
TRBV4-2	.	TRBJ2-5	CASSQESWRGGETQYF
TRBV10-3	few	TRBJ1-5	CAISEGEGGLHQPQHF
TRBV19	many	TRBJ2-7	CATHTSGKPYEQYF
TRBV25-1	.	TRBJ2-1	CARIPPASDKPYNEQFF
TRBV7-2	.	TRBJ1-1	CASSPRTGHLNTEAFF
TRBV2	.	TRBJ1-1	CASSGQGGDTEAFF
TRBV4-3	.	TRBJ2-1	CASSQGKGAGYNEQFF
TRBV5-6	.	TRBJ2-1	CASSPAGVRSYNEQFF
TRBV5-1	few	TRBJ2-2	CASGRATGSGTGELFF
TRBV2	.	TRBJ2-3	CASSYTDTQYF
TRBV6-6	many	TRBJ2-5	CASRRDYQETQYF
TRBV6-5	.	TRBJ1-1	CASSLTSDTEAFF
TRBV23-1	few	TRBJ2-2	CATIGPGLFSNTGELFF
TRBV7-2	.	TRBJ1-5	CASSPLSGQPQHF
TRBV5-4	many	TRBJ2-7	CASGRTGSDEQYF
TRBV5-1	.	TRBJ2-7	CASSLPAGGSYEQYF
TRBV28	few	.	CASSFQYSLGPPSYEQYF
TRBV7-8	few	TRBJ2-1	CASSLRARDSPNEQFF
TRBV11-2	once	TRBJ1-2	CASSPVGVGYTF
TRBV6-5	.	TRBJ1-5	CASSYRGRDQPQHF
TRBV6-6	few	TRBJ1-2	CASSREVGNYGYTF
TRBV14	many	TRBJ1-2	CASSPSLTGRDGYTF
TRBV29-1	.	TRBJ2-1	CSASSDRATYNEQFF
TRBV19	many	TRBJ2-4	CASSSGQAALYRYF
TRBV11-3	.	TRBJ2-1	CASSFGSAWNEQFF
TRBV11-2	few	TRBJ1-4	CASSPDREKLFF
TRBV6-5	few	TRBJ1-2	CASSPGWTGDGYTF
TRBV2	few	TRBJ1-2	CASSAEGAYGYTF
TRBV6-6	.	TRBJ2-1	CASSNSGNSREQFF
TRBV11-2	.	TRBJ2-2	CASSFGQARSTGELFF
TRBV28	few	TRBJ1-6	CASSSRGPNSPLHF
TRBV18	.	TRBJ1-4	CASSQNARANEKLFF
TRBV5-1	.	TRBJ2-7	CASSPGLPAAEQYF
TRBV7-2	.	TRBJ2-1	CASSVGGGYNEQFF
TRBV7-2	few	TRBJ2-5	CASSLTPVQETQYF
TRBV27	few	TRBJ2-3	CASAPYEGEDTQYF
TRBV4-3	.	TRBJ2-2	CASSRGGQPTGELFF
TRBV18	few	TRBJ1-2	CASSPISGDGYTF
TRBV7-9	few	TRBJ2-2	CASGLPWATGELFF
TRBV30	few	TRBJ2-7	CAWRSSGDYEQYF